This entry features one TCR beta chain sequence. TCRdb's table, derived via immunoSEQ multiplex PCR, lists solely in-frame clones and lacks some. This sample has about 75,000 clones, with approximately 88% found just once. Per the germline V gene, CDR1 is LNHDA and CDR2 is SQIVND (reference sequence). The CDR3 length is 14 residues. V was clipped by 4 bases and J by 4 bases; unmatched bases: 5. This specimen belongs to a study of T cell changes during pregnancy in multiple sclerosis. Specimen: peripheral blood, collected in the first trimester of pregnancy. The sequence was collected from a female donor in good health, enrolled as a control in a pregnancy study. V usage is TRBV19 and J usage is TRBJ2-5; 8 nucleotides match TRBD1. The CDR3, as DNA: TGTGCCAGTAGTAGTGACAGGGGAGGAGAGACCCAGTACTTC. It specifies CASSSDRGGETQYF.